The next 32 T cell receptor beta chains were all read from a single sample in a study of T-cell memory formation after mild COVID-19. TCRdb used MiXCR to reprocess the 5' RACE reads, holding one entry per CDR3 protein. The top ten hold roughly 22% of the sample, which has about 350,000 distinct CDR3 sequences, 13% to 15% seen once. Source material: PBMCs or a T cell subset sorted from them (not recorded which). The receptor set was obtained from a man in his late teens or twenties who had mild COVID-19 (a few samples of this study predate the infection). Cell type and time point are not known.

This clonotype was picked up many times. The chain combines TRBV6-5 with TRBJ1-4, with 8 bases identical to TRBD1. This CDR3 is built from 14 residues. From germline, CDR1 is MNHEY and CDR2 SVGAGI. V lost 5 bases to trimming and J lost 7 bases; unmatched junction nucleotides: 6. The CDR3 DNA is TGTGCCAGCAGTCAGCAGGGGGCCGGTGAAAAACTGTTTTTT. Protein: CASSQQGAGEKLFF.

This clonotype has more than one count but fewer than ten. This rearrangement joins TRBV5-1 to TRBJ1-2; 10 nucleotides align to TRBD1. The trim removed 4 bases at V and 3 bases at J, leaving 3 bases unmatched. CDR1 and CDR2 (germline): SGHRS, YFSETQ. The CDR3 extends over 14 amino acids. The CDR3 DNA reads as TGCGCCAGCAGCGGGGGACAGGGGTACTATGGCTACACCTTC. It yields the protein CASSGGQGYYGYTF.

This clonotype was observed a handful of times. V is TRBV7-2 and J is TRBJ1-6; D uncertain. V lost 5 bases and J 7 bases, leaving 18 bases between the germline ends. Per the germline V gene, CDR1 is SGHTA and CDR2 is FQGNSA. CDR3 length equals 16 residues. The CDR3 DNA reads as TGTGCCAGCAGCCCCCCCGGGTGGGCTGCAAATTCACCCCTCCACTTT. It codes for CASSPPGWAANSPLHF.

The chain joins TRBV20-1 to TRBJ1-6; a weak D match, TRBD1 (5 bases). Germline V gene lookup returns CDR1 DFQATT and CDR2 SNEGSKA (reference sequence). Deletions cut 6 bases from V and 6 bases from J, with 15 bases between. This CDR3 is 14 amino acids long. DNA of the CDR3: TGCAGTGCACCCCAGGGTGATGGTAATTCACCCCTCCACTTT. Translated, it gives CSAPQGDGNSPLHF.

The gene calls are TRBV5-1 and TRBJ2-3; possible D gene TRBD2, 6 bases. V gave up 3 bases and J gave up 3 bases, with 14 bases separating them. Germline CDR1 SGHRS, CDR2 YFSETQ. CDR3 size: 15 residues. The CDR3 loop reads CASSSGLKATDTQYF. CDR3 sequence (DNA): TGCGCCAGCAGCTCGGGACTCAAGGCGACAGATACGCAGTATTTT.

The chain combines TRBV6-5 with TRBJ2-5; TRBD2 aligns across 9 bases. V was pared by 4 bases and J by 9 bases, with 12 bases of the junction left unmatched. CDR3 length equals 15 residues. CDR1 and CDR2 from the germline V gene are MNHEY and SVGAGI. The CDR3 loop is CASSSSGGPQGAQYF. As DNA, the CDR3 is TGTGCCAGCAGTTCCAGCGGGGGGCCCCAGGGGGCCCAGTACTTC.

The chain employs TRBV11-2 and TRBJ2-1; no reliable D call. The CDR3 loop spans 13 amino acids. CDR1 and CDR2 (germline): SGHAT, FQNNGV. The ends were cut back, 4 bases at V and 6 bases at J, with 10 bases in the middle. The CDR3 is CASSYSRANEQFF. CDR3 coding DNA: TGTGCCAGCAGCTACAGTCGGGCCAATGAGCAGTTCTTC.

This chain joins TRBV4-1 and TRBJ2-5; 7 positions match TRBD2. Germline V lookup: CDR1 MGHRA, CDR2 YSYEKL. The ends lost 6 bases at V and 1 base at J; junction bases unmatched: 11. CDR3 length: 16 amino acids. CDR3 region: CASRSTGTNSQETQYF. CDR3 nucleotide sequence: TGCGCCAGCAGGTCCACCGGGACTAATTCCCAAGAGACCCAGTACTTC.

This clonotype was detected only a few times. This chain joins TRBV20-1 and TRBJ1-4; 9 positions match TRBD1. V was clipped by 5 bases and J by 5 bases; unmatched bases: 0. Germline loops: CDR1 DFQATT, CDR2 SNEGSKA (reference sequence). The CDR3 extends over 12 amino acids. CDR3 in DNA: TGCAGTGCTGGACAGGGGAATGAAAAACTGTTTTTT. Translating it yields CSAGQGNEKLFF.

The rearrangement uses TRBV7-9 and TRBJ1-2, with no clear D. Per germline, CDR1 SEHNR and CDR2 FQNEAQ (reference sequence). The CDR3 is made up of 15 amino acids. V lost 3 bases to trimming and J lost 8 bases, with 19 bases between them. CDR3 coding DNA: TGTGCCAGCAGCTTTTTGAGCGCGTTTGTAGTCGGCTACACCTTC. Amino acid sequence: CASSFLSAFVVGYTF.

This clonotype is a singleton in its sample. The rearrangement uses TRBV20-1 and TRBJ1-1, with a tentative D call TRBD1 (6 bases). The CDR3 sequence is 15 residues long. The ends were cut back, 0 bases at V and 0 bases at J, with 11 bases in the middle. The V gene's germline CDR1 is DFQATT and CDR2 SNEGSKA (reference sequence). The CDR3: CSARERTEMNTEAFF. The DNA for the CDR3 is TGCAGTGCTAGAGAAAGGACAGAAATGAACACTGAAGCTTTCTTT.

The rearrangement links TRBV4-3 to TRBJ2-1, with 11 bases that match TRBD2. V shed 2 bases and J 9 bases; nucleotides not matched to a gene: 12. There are 17 residues in the CDR3. CDR1 LGHNA and CDR2 YSLEER come from the germline V gene. CDR3 sequence (DNA): TGCGCCAGCAGCCAATTCATGTTAGCGGGGGGGCCGGGTGAGCAGTTCTTC. Translation: CASSQFMLAGGPGEQFF.

Ten or more counts support this clonotype. V gene TRBV2 combines with J gene TRBJ2-5, with D possibly TRBD1 on 6 matching bases. The CDR3 has 12 residues. V lost 10 bases and J 0 bases, leaving 9 bases between the germline ends. Germline V lookup: CDR1 SNHLY, CDR2 FYNNEI. The CDR3 spells CANRDNQETQYF. The CDR3 DNA is TGTGCCAACCGGGACAACCAAGAGACCCAGTACTTC.

The chain couples TRBV7-2 to TRBJ1-5; TRBD1 aligns across 8 bases. Germline V gene lookup returns CDR1 SGHTA and CDR2 FQGNSA. The CDR3 is 15 amino acids. J was trimmed by 4 bases and V by 5 bases; bases with no gene match: 7. CDR3 region: CASSPWTGTNQPQHF. The CDR3, as DNA: TGTGCCAGCAGCCCCTGGACAGGGACAAATCAGCCCCAGCATTTT.

At least ten counts were recorded for this clonotype. This CDR3 is CASTPRDRGFSPLHF. The CDR3 nucleotides read TGTGCCAGCACTCCCCGGGACAGGGGTTTTTCACCCCTCCACTTT. The chain employs TRBV12-3 or TRBV12-4 and TRBJ1-6; 10 bases fit TRBD1. The CDR3 sequence is 15 residues long. J was trimmed by 9 bases and V by 7 bases; bases with no gene match: 9.

This clonotype was seen only a few times. V is TRBV7-2 and J is TRBJ2-3, with TRBD2 identical over 9 bases. Germline trimming cut 1 base from V and 0 bases from J; bases unmatched to any gene: 11. In germline, CDR1 is SGHTA, CDR2 FQGNSA. The CDR3 totals 19 residues. CDR3 nucleotides: TGTGCCAGCAGCTTAGTATCAGGACTAGCGAGTACTAGCACAGATACGCAGTATTTT. This gives the protein CASSLVSGLASTSTDTQYF. The full variable domain, in which reference TRBV7-2 and TRBJ2-3 provide the parts outside the CDR3, is GAGVSQSPSNKVTEKGKDVELRCDPISGHTALYWYRQSLGQGLEFLIYFQGNSAPDKSGLPSDRFSAERTGGSVSTLTIQRTQQEDSAVYLCASSLVSGLASTSTDTQYFGPGTRLTVL.

The V and J genes are TRBV12-3 or TRBV12-4 and TRBJ2-1; D tentatively reads TRBD1 or TRBD2 (5 bases each). Deletions cut 3 bases from V and 8 bases from J, with 17 bases between. The CDR3 is 15 amino acids. The CDR3, as DNA: TGTGCCAGCAGTTTCGTGCTAGCCAGGGTCGATGAGCAGTTCTTC. This sequence encodes CASSFVLARVDEQFF.

V usage is TRBV6-5 and J usage is TRBJ1-4, with 8 bases matching TRBD1. CDR3 length equals 14 residues. V dropped 4 bases and J dropped 8; count of bases not matched to a gene: 6. Germline CDR1 reads MNHEY; CDR2 reads SVGAGI. CDR3 coding DNA: TGTGCCAGCAGTTCCACAGGGGGAAACGAAAAACTGTTTTTT. Translating it yields CASSSTGGNEKLFF.

This clonotype was detected only a few times. The genes are TRBV9 and TRBJ2-1, with D perhaps matching TRBD2 (5 bases). There are 18 residues in the CDR3. Trimming removed 0 bases from V and 1 base from J, with 17 bases in between. CDR1 and CDR2 from the germline V gene are SGDLS and YYNGEE. The CDR3 DNA reads as TGTGCCAGCAGCGTAGCTTGGGTGAGAAGCGGATCCTACAATGAGCAGTTCTTC. It translates to CASSVAWVRSGSYNEQFF.

The chain joins TRBV10-3 to TRBJ1-5; D gene uncertain. The CDR3 length is 15 residues. Trimming removed 0 bases from V and 1 base from J, with 7 bases in between. Germline CDR1 is ENHRY and CDR2 is SYGVKD. The CDR3: CAISESTGSNQPQHF. Written as DNA, the CDR3 is TGTGCCATCAGTGAGTCGACGGGGAGCAATCAGCCCCAGCATTTT.

This chain connects TRBV7-4 to TRBJ2-3; D is possibly TRBD2 (6 bases). Germline V gene data show CDR1 as SGHVT and CDR2 as SQSDAQ. Trimming removed 4 bases from V and 7 bases from J, with 27 bases in between. This CDR3 has 18 residues. The CDR3: CASSSSSGVNRKGNTQYF. The CDR3 bases are TGTGCCAGCAGCTCCTCCTCGGGGGTTAACCGTAAGGGAAATACGCAGTATTTT.

The chain uses TRBV5-6 and TRBJ1-5; a weak D match, TRBD1 (5 bases). This CDR3 region has 15 residues. Trimming pared 2 bases from V and 4 bases from J, leaving 13 bases between. Germline V gene lookup returns CDR1 SGHDT and CDR2 YYEEEE. CDR3 nucleotides: TGTGCCAGCAGCTTTGTGGGGGGAAGGAATCAGCCCCAGCATTTT. The encoded protein is CASSFVGGRNQPQHF.

This clonotype was seen only a few times. The chain is built from TRBV21-1 and TRBJ2-3; TRBD1 reflects the table's D call only, with no check against the DNA. TRBV21-1 is a pseudogene. This CDR3 contains 17 residues. CDR3: CASSKCRRQGPTDTQYF. The CDR3 coding sequence is TGTGCCAGCAGCAAATGCCGGAGACAGGGACCCACAGATACGCAGTATTTT.

This clonotype came up many times. The rearrangement links TRBV29-1 to TRBJ2-5; D ambiguous. In germline, CDR1 is SQVTM, CDR2 ANQGSEA. With 7 bases removed from V and 5 bases from J, the gap between germline ends came to 17 bases. The CDR3 runs 13 residues. CDR3 residues: CSGRPDQRETQYF. The CDR3 DNA is TGCAGCGGGCGGCCTGACCAACGGGAGACCCAGTACTTC.

The CDR3 reads CASSEQGFNEQYF. In DNA form, the CDR3 reads TGTGCCAGCAGCGAGCAGGGGTTCAACGAGCAGTACTTC. The chain uses TRBV6-2 or TRBV6-3 and TRBJ2-7, with D possibly matching TRBD1 (6 bases). The CDR3 consists of 13 residues. Trimming cost V 6 bases and J 5 bases, with 14 bases left between them. CDR1 and CDR2 from the germline V gene are MNHEY and SVGEGT.

This chain joins TRBV4-2 and TRBJ2-3, with D uncertain. The CDR3 extends over 16 amino acids. The germline V gene has CDR1 LGHNA and CDR2 YNFKEQ. The ends were cut back, 4 bases at V and 3 bases at J, with 17 bases in the middle. The CDR3 DNA follows: TGTGCCAGCAGCCCTCCCTCTGGGCGTCGAACAGATACGCAGTATTTT. This translates into CASSPPSGRRTDTQYF.

CDR3 in DNA: TGTGCCAGCAGTGGCCCTGCCAAAAACATTCAGTACTTC. This gives the protein CASSGPAKNIQYF. The V and J genes are TRBV6-5 and TRBJ2-4; D unclear. The germline V gene has CDR1 MNHEY and CDR2 SVGAGI. V was clipped by 5 bases and J by 1 base, with 6 bases between them. This CDR3 region has 13 residues.

In its sample, this clonotype was seen a few times. The V gene is TRBV10-3, the J gene TRBJ1-1; TRBD1 might be the D (5 bases). Germline V CDR1 and CDR2: ENHRY, SYGVKD. The CDR3 consists of 13 residues. The V and J ends lost 11 bases and 0 bases respectively, with 13 bases between them. The CDR3 is CASQTAMNTEAFF. CDR3 in DNA: TGTGCCTCCCAGACAGCCATGAACACTGAAGCTTTCTTT.

At least ten counts were recorded for this clonotype. CDR3 in amino acids: CASRELGENLYGYTF. Here the CDR3 DNA reads TGTGCCAGCAGAGAACTGGGGGAGAACCTCTATGGCTACACCTTC. This chain links TRBV6-5 with TRBJ1-2, with D tentatively TRBD1 (5 bases). CDR3 length: 15 residues. The V gene lost 6 bases and the J gene lost 4 bases, with 18 bases spanning the gap. Germline V CDR1 and CDR2: MNHEY, SVGAGI.

The chain employs TRBV14 and TRBJ2-2, with unresolved D. Trimming removed 5 bases from V and 3 bases from J, with 10 bases in between. Germline assignment: CDR1 SGHDN and CDR2 FVKESK. This CDR3 contains 14 residues. CDR3 protein: CASSYTPYTGELFF. The CDR3 DNA is TGTGCCAGCAGCTATACACCATACACCGGGGAGCTGTTTTTT.

This clonotype was detected many times. The chain is built from TRBV14 and TRBJ2-4, with 8 bases lining up with TRBD1. The germline gives CDR1 SGHDN, CDR2 FVKESK. With 2 bases clipped from V and 8 bases from J, the junction kept 8 bases outside the gene matches. The CDR3 sequence is 15 residues long. Written as DNA, the CDR3 is TGTGCCAGCAGCCAACTTACAGGGGGGTCGGACATTCAGTACTTC. Residues: CASSQLTGGSDIQYF.

This clonotype has more than one count but fewer than ten. The CDR3 is CASSGFEQETQYF. DNA of the CDR3: TGTGCCAGCAGTGGGTTCGAGCAAGAGACCCAGTACTTC. The chain uses TRBV6-6 and TRBJ2-5; D not certain. Germline lookup yields CDR1 MNHNY and CDR2 SVGAGI (reference sequence). Between the trimmed V and J ends, which lost 5 bases and 2 bases, there was a span of 9 bases. This CDR3 region has 13 residues.